The 10 T cell receptor beta chains presented below share a single source sample, sequenced in a study of T cells after yellow fever vaccination. Via MiXCR, TCRdb re-called the 5' RACE reads, giving one row per CDR3 protein. The data show hundreds of thousands of distinct CDR3 sequences, with around an eighth seen just once and about 15% held by the top ten. The sequencing used PBMCs, collected on the day of the yellow fever booster vaccination. All receptors come from a man aged 30 to 45 who received the YFV17D yellow fever vaccine.

The J gene is TRBJ2-6, the V gene TRBV5-1; unclear D gene. Trimming pared 4 bases from V and 4 bases from J, leaving 12 bases between. CDR3 length: 15 amino acids. The germline gives CDR1 SGHRS, CDR2 YFSETQ. The CDR3: CASSMDARGANVLTF. CDR3 bases: TGCGCCAGCAGCATGGACGCGAGAGGGGCCAACGTCCTGACTTTC.

This clonotype was counted ten times or more. The chain is built from TRBV5-1 and TRBJ2-7, with no clear D. The germline gives CDR1 SGHRS, CDR2 YFSETQ. The CDR3 runs 12 residues. V gave up 6 bases and J gave up 3 bases, with 10 bases separating them. CDR3 protein: CASTTNNYEQYF. CDR3 nucleotides: TGCGCCAGCACCACAAATAACTACGAGCAGTACTTC.

The chain employs TRBV7-9 and TRBJ2-4, with 7 bases that match TRBD2. J was trimmed by 1 base and V by 5 bases; bases with no gene match: 8. Germline V gene lookup returns CDR1 SEHNR and CDR2 FQNEAQ (reference sequence). The CDR3 is 16 residues long. The CDR3 sequence: CASSRAAGVAKNIQYF. CDR3 nucleotides: TGTGCCAGCAGCCGGGCCGCGGGGGTGGCCAAAAACATTCAGTACTTC. Complete variable domain (other parts from reference TRBV7-9 and TRBJ2-4): DTGVSQNPRHKITKRGQNVTFRCDPISEHNRLYWYRQTLGQGPEFLTYFQNEAQLEKSRLLSDRFSAERPKGSFSTLEIQRTEQGDSAMYLCASSRAAGVAKNIQYFGAGTRLSVL.

This clonotype was detected only a few times. The chain is built from TRBV25-1 and TRBJ2-2, with D possibly matching TRBD1 (5 bases). Germline CDR1 MGHDK, CDR2 SYGVNS. The CDR3 is 14 amino acids. Trimming shortened V by 5 bases and J by 5 bases, and 12 bases separated the two germline ends. CDR3 in DNA: TGTGCCAGCAGTTTGACAGCTTGGACCGGGGAGCTGTTTTTT. Protein product: CASSLTAWTGELFF.

This chain connects TRBV5-1 to TRBJ2-1, with 13 bases identical to TRBD2. Germline V lookup: CDR1 SGHRS, CDR2 YFSETQ. The trim removed 4 bases at V and 9 bases at J, leaving 4 bases unmatched. CDR3 length: 14 amino acids. CDR3 nucleotides: TGCGCCAGCAGCAGTGGGACTAGCGGGGCTGAGCAGTTCTTC. Encoded protein: CASSSGTSGAEQFF.

This chain connects TRBV20-1 to TRBJ1-1, with D possibly being TRBD1 (5 bases). Germline V gene data show CDR1 as DFQATT and CDR2 as SNEGSKA (reference sequence). This CDR3 spans 12 amino acids. The chain's CDR3 is CSPIIGAAEAFF. In nucleotides, the CDR3 is TGCAGCCCCATCATTGGGGCAGCTGAAGCTTTCTTT.

This clonotype was detected only a few times. V and J are TRBV19 and TRBJ2-2; 9 bases are shared with TRBD2. Per germline, CDR1 LNHDA and CDR2 SQIVND (reference sequence). The V and J ends lost 6 bases and 0 bases, in that order; junction bases with no gene match: 5. The CDR3 has 16 residues. Here the CDR3 DNA reads TGTGCCAGTAGCCATGGGACTAGCTCGAACACCGGGGAGCTGTTTTTT. Amino acids: CASSHGTSSNTGELFF.

This clonotype came up a few times. J is TRBJ2-1 and V is TRBV12-3 or TRBV12-4, with 11 bases identical to TRBD2. The CDR3 has 16 residues. V was clipped by 1 base and J by 9 bases; unmatched bases: 8. The CDR3 sequence: CASSLGYSGRAPEQFF. Here the CDR3 DNA reads TGTGCCAGCAGTTTAGGGTATAGCGGGAGGGCTCCTGAGCAGTTCTTC.

The J gene is TRBJ2-7, the V gene TRBV21-1; the table's D call TRBD2 went unverified against the DNA. TRBV21-1 is labeled a pseudogene. The CDR3 loop spans 15 amino acids. CDR3 DNA sequence: TGTGCCAGCACTGGGACTAGCGGGAAGGAGTTCGAGCAGTACTTC. Protein: CASTGTSGKEFEQYF.

This clonotype was recorded a few times. The J gene is TRBJ1-2, the V gene TRBV6-1; D unclear. Germline V lookup: CDR1 MNHNS, CDR2 SASEGT. The germline V and J ends were trimmed by 0 bases and 8 bases, with 13 bases remaining between them. The CDR3 contains 14 residues. CDR3 sequence (DNA): TGTGCCAGCAGTGAAGCGCCAGGAAAAGGAGGCTACACCTTC. Its translation: CASSEAPGKGGYTF.